This TCR beta chain was captured by sequencing in a study of graft-versus-host responses after intestinal transplantation. This clone has more than one count but fewer than ten. Libraries were prepared by immunoSEQ multiplex PCR; TCRdb keeps only in-frame clonotypes and omits some of them. The repertoire holds 20,000 to 25,000 clones, with just under 40% as singletons. Germline-derived CDR1 and CDR2 are SGDLS and YYNGEE. Trimming cost V 4 bases and J 4 bases, with 6 bases left between them. There are 12 residues in the CDR3. The study plated some 200,000 CFSE-labeled responders with some 200,000 irradiated, violet-dye-labeled stimulators. After the reaction, proliferating CFSE-low CD3+CD4+ and CD3+CD8+ responders were sorted. The study, taken as a whole, reports: Analysis identified GvH clones in recipient marrow, with some appearing first in ileum or blood.

The V call is TRBV9, the J call TRBJ1-3; D gene unclear. This clonotype was sampled from a human patient who received an intestinal transplant. The sequencing here drew on alloreactive CD4+ T cells from a mixed lymphocyte reaction culture, taken before intestinal transplant. Documented subset: CFSE-low proliferating T cells sorted from roughly six-day pre-transplant mixed lymphocyte reaction (GvH or HvG direction). The DNA of the CDR3 is TGTGCCAGCAGCCGCGTAGGAAACACCATATATTTT. This encodes CASSRVGNTIYF.